This entry concerns a single TCR beta chain. The data are from a study of blood T cell repertoires in COVID-19. Method: immunoSEQ multiplex PCR; TCRdb's copy keeps in-frame clones and lacks some. The sample carries fewer than 250,000 clones, almost 85% recorded once. The receptor comes from a woman in her forties with acute or convalescent COVID-19. Sequenced: peripheral blood.

As DNA, the CDR3 is TGTGCCAGCAGCGCGACAGGTCCCTTCGGCAATGAGCAGTTCTTC. Translated, it gives CASSATGPFGNEQFF. V is TRBV11-3 and J is TRBJ2-1, with a possible D match to TRBD1 (6 bases). The germline CDR1 and CDR2 sequences are SGHNT and YENEEA. V lost 5 bases and J lost 6, with 17 bases in between. This CDR3 has 15 amino acids.